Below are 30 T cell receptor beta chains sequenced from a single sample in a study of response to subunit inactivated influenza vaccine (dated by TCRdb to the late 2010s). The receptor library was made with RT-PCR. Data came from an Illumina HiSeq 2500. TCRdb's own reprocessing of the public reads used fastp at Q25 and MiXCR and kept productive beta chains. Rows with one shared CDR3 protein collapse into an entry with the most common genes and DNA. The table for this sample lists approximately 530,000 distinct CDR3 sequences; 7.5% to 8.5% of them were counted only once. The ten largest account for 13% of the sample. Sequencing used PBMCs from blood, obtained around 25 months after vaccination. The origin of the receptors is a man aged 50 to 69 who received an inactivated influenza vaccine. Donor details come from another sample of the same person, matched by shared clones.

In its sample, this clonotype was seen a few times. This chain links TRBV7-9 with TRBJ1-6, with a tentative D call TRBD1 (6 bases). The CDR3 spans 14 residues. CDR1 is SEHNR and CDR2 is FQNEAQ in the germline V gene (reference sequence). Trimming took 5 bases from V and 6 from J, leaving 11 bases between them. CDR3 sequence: CASSAGQTNSPLHF. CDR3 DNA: TGTGCCAGCAGCGCTGGACAGACTAATTCACCCCTCCACTTT.

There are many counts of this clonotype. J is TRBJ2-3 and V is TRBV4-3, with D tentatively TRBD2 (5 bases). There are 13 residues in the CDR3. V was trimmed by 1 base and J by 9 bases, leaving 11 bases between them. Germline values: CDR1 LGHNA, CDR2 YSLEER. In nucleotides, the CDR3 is TGCGCCAGCAGCCAAGTGGCGGGTAGCACGCAGTATTTT. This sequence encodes CASSQVAGSTQYF.

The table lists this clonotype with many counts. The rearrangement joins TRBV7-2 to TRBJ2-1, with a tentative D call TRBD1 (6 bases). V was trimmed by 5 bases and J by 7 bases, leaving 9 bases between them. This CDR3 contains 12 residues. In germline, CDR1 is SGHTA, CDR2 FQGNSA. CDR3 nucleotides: TGTGCCAGCAGCCGACAGGTAAATGAGCAGTTCTTC. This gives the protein CASSRQVNEQFF.

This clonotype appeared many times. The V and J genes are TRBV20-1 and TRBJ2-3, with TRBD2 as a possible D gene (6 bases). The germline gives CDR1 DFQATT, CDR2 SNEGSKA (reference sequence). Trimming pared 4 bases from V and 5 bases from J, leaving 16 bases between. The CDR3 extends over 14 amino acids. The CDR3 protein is CSATWKGGRDTQYF. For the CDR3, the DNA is TGCAGTGCTACTTGGAAGGGAGGTAGAGATACGCAGTATTTT.

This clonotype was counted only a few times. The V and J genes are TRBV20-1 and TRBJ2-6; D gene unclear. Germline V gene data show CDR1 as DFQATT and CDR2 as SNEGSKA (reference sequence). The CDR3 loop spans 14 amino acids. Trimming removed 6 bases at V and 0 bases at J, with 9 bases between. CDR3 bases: TGCAGTGCGACCACGAACTCTGGGGCCAACGTCCTGACTTTC. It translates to CSATTNSGANVLTF.

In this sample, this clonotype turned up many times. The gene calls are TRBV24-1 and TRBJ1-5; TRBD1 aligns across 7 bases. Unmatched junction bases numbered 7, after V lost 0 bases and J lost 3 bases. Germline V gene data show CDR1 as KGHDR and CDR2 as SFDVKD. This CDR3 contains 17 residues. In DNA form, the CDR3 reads TGTGCCACCAGTGATTTGGCGCCGGGACAGTCCAATCAGCCCCAGCATTTT. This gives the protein CATSDLAPGQSNQPQHF.

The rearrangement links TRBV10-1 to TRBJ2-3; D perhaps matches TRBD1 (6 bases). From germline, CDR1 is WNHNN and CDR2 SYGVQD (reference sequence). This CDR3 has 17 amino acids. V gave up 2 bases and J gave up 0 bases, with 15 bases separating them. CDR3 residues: CASSELGTGQSTDTQYF. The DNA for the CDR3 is TGCGCCAGCAGTGAGCTAGGGACGGGACAAAGCACAGATACGCAGTATTTT.

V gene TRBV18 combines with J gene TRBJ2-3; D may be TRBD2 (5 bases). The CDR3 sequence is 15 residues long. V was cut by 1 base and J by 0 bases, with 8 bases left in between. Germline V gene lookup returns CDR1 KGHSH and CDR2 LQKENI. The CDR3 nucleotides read TGTGCCAGCTCACCACAAGCGGAGAGCACAGATACGCAGTATTTT. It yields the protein CASSPQAESTDTQYF. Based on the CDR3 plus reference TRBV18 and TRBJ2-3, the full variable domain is NAGVMQNPRHLVRRRGQEARLRCSPMKGHSHVYWYRQLPEEGLKFMVYLQKENIIDESGMPKERFSAEFPKEGPSILRIQQVVRGDSAAYFCASSPQAESTDTQYFGPGTRLTVL.

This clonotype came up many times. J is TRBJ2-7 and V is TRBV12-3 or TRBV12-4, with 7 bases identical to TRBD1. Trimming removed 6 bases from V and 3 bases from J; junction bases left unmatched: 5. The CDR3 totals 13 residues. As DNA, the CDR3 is TGTGCCAGCAGCCCCGACAGGGTCTACGAGCAGTACTTC. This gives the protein CASSPDRVYEQYF.

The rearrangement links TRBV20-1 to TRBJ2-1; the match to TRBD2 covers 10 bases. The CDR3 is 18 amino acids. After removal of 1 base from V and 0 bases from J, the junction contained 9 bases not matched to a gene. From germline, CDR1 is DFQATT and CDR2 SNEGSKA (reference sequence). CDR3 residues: CSARVLAGEGGSYNEQFF. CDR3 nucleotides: TGCAGTGCTAGAGTGCTAGCGGGAGAGGGGGGCTCCTACAATGAGCAGTTCTTC.

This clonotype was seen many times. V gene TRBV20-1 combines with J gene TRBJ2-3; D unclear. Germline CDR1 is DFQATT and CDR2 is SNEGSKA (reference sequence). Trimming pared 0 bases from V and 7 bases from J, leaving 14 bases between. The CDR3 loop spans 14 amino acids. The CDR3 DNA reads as TGCAGTGCTAGAGACCTAGTTTTCCCGCATACGCAGTATTTT. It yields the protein CSARDLVFPHTQYF.

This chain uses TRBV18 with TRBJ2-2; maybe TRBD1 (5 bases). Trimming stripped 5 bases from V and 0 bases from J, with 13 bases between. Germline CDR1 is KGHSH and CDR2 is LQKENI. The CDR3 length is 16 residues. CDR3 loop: CASSATVFSNTGELFF. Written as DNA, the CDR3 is TGTGCCAGCTCAGCGACAGTATTTTCGAACACCGGGGAGCTGTTTTTT.

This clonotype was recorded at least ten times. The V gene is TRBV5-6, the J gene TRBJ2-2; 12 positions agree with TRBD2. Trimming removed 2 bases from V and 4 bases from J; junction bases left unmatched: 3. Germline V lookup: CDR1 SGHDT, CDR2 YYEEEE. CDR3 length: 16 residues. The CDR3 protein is CASSFGLAGLTGELFF. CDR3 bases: TGTGCCAGCAGCTTCGGACTAGCGGGACTCACCGGGGAGCTGTTTTTT. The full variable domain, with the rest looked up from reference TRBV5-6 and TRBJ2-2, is DAGVTQSPTHLIKTRGQQVTLRCSPKSGHDTVSWYQQALGQGPQFIFQYYEEEERQRGNFPDRFSGHQFPNYSSELNVNALLLGDSALYLCASSFGLAGLTGELFFGEGSRLTVL.

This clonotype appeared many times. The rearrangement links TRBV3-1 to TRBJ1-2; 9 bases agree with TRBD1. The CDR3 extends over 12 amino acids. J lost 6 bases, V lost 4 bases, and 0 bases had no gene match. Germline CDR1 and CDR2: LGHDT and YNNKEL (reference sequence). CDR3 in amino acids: CASSRTGDGYTF. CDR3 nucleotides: TGTGCCAGCAGCCGGACAGGGGATGGCTACACCTTC.

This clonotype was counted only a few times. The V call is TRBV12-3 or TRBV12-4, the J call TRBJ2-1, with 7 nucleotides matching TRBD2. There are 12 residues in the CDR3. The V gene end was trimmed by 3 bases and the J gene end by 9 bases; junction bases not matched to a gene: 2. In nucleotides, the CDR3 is TGTGCCAGCAGTTTTGCGGGAGCTGAGCAGTTCTTC. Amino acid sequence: CASSFAGAEQFF.

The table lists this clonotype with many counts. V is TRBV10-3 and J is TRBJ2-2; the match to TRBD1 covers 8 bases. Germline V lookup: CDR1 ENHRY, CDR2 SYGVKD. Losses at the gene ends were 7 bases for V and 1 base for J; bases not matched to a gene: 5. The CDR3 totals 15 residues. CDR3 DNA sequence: TGTGCCATCAAGAGGGGACAGGTGAACACCGGGGAGCTGTTTTTT. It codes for CAIKRGQVNTGELFF.

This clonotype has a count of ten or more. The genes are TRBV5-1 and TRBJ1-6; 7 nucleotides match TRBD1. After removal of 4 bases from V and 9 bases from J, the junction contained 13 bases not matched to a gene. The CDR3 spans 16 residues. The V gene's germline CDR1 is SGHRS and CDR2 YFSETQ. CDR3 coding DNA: TGCGCCAGCAGCCCGGGTGAGGGGGCGCAAGGTTCACCCCTCCACTTT. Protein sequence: CASSPGEGAQGSPLHF.

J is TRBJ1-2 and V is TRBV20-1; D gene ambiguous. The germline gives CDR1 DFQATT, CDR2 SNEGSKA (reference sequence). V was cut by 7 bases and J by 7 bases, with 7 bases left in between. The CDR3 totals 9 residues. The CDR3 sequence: CSGVGGYTF. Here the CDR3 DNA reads TGCAGTGGGGTCGGTGGCTACACCTTC.

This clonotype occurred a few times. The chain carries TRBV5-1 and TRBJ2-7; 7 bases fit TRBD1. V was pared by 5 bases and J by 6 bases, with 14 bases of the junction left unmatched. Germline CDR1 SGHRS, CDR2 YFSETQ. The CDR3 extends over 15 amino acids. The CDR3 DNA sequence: TGCGCCAGCAGAAATATCGTTACAGGGGTAGGCGAGCAGTACTTC. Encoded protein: CASRNIVTGVGEQYF.

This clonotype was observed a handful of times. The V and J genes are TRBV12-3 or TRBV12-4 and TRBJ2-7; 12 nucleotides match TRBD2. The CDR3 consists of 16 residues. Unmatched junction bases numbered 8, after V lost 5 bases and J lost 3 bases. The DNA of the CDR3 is TGTGCCAGCAGTCTAGGACTAGCGGGACGAAACTACGAGCAGTACTTC. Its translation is CASSLGLAGRNYEQYF.

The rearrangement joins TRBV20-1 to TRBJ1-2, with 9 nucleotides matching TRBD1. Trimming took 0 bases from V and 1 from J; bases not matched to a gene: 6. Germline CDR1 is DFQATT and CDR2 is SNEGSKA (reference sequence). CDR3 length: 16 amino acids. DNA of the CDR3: TGCAGTGCTAGAGATCTTTGGACAGGGGATAACTATGGCTACACCTTC. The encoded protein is CSARDLWTGDNYGYTF.

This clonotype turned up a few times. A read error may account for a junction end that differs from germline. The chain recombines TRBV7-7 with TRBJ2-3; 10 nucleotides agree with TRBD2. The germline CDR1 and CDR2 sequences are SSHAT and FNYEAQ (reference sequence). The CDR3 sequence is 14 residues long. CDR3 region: CASSSGTSADTQYF. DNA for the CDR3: TGTGCTAGCAGCTCCGGGACTAGCGCAGATACGCAGTATTTT.

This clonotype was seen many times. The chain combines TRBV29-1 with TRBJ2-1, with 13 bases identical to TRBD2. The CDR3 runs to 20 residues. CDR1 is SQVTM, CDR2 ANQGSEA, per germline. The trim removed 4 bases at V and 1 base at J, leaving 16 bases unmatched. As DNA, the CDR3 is TGCAGCGTTGGAATTGGGGGACTAGCGGGAATTGGGGGGTCCTACAATGAGCAGTTCTTC. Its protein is CSVGIGGLAGIGGSYNEQFF.

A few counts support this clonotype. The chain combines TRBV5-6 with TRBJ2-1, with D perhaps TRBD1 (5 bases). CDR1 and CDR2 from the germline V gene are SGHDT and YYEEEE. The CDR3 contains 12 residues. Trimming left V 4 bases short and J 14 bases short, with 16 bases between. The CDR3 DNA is TGTGCCAGCAGCGCTCAAGACAGAGAAAAGTTCTTC. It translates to CASSAQDREKFF. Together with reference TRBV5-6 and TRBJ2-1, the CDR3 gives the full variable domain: DAGVTQSPTHLIKTRGQQVTLRCSPKSGHDTVSWYQQALGQGPQFIFQYYEEEERQRGNFPDRFSGHQFPNYSSELNVNALLLGDSALYLCASSAQDREKFFGPGTRLTVL.

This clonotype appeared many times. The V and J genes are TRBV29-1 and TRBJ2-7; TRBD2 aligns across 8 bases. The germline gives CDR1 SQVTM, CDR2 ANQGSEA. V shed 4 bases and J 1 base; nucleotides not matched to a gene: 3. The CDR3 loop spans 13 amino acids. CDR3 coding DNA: TGCAGCGTTGGAGGCGGGGGGTCCTACGAGCAGTACTTC. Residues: CSVGGGGSYEQYF.

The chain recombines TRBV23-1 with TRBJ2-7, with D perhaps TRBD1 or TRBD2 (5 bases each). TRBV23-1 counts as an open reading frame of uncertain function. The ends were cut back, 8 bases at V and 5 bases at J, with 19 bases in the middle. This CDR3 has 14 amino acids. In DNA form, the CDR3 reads TGCGCCAGCTCACCGGGACGGGTGGCAGACGAGCAGTACTTC. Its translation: CASSPGRVADEQYF.

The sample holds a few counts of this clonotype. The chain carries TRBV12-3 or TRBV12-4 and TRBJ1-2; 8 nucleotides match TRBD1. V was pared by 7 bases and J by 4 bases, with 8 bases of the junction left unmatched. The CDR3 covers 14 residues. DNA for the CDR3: TGTGCCAGCACCCTGACAGGGGCGGGCTATGGCTACACCTTC. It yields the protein CASTLTGAGYGYTF.

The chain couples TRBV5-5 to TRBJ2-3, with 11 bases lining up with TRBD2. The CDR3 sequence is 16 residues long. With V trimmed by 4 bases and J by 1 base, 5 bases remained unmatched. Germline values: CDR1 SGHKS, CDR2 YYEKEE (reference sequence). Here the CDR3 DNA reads TGTGCCAGCAGCGTGACTAGCGGGAAGGGCACAGATACGCAGTATTTT. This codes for CASSVTSGKGTDTQYF.

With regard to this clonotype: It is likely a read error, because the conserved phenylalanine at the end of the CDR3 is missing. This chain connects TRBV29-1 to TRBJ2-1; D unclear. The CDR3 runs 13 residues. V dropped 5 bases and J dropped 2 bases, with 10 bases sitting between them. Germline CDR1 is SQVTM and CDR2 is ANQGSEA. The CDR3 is CSVTSFAYNEQFL. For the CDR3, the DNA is TGCAGCGTTACGAGTTTCGCCTACAATGAGCAGTTCCTC.

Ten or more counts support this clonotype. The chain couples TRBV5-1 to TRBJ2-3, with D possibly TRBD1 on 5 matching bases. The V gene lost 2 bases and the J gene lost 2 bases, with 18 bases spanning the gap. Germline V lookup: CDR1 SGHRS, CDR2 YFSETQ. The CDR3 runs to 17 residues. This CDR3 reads CASSFLPLRGNTDTQYF. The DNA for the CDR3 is TGCGCCAGCAGCTTCCTACCCTTAAGGGGAAACACAGATACGCAGTATTTT.